The 23 T cell receptor beta chains below come from one sample, sequenced in a study of metastatic and nonmetastatic thyroid tumors. Patients were all untreated before their thyroid surgery. TCRdb re-called the PCR reads through MiXCR. The sample has 45,000 or so clones; about 4% are singletons. The sequencing input was blood. These receptors all come from a female donor with papillary thyroid cancer or a benign thyroid nodule (not recorded which). Some clones in this sample may be carry-over from other donors' samples.

This clone was detected a few times. The rearrangement joins TRBV7-8 to TRBJ2-1; unclear D gene. Trimming removed 5 bases from V and 5 bases from J, with 10 bases in between. The CDR3 totals 13 residues. The germline CDR1 and CDR2 sequences are SGHVS and FQNEAQ. CDR3 coding DNA: TGTGCCAGCAGCCTCCGAAAAGACAATGAGCAGTTCTTC. Protein: CASSLRKDNEQFF.

In its sample, this clone was seen many times. This sequence joins TRBV29-1 and TRBJ2-5; a possible D gene is TRBD2 (5 bases). Trimming pared 4 bases from V and 3 bases from J, leaving 9 bases between. The V gene's germline CDR1 is SQVTM and CDR2 ANQGSEA. There are 12 residues in the CDR3. The CDR3 reads CSVAGEEETQYF. For the CDR3, the DNA is TGCAGCGTTGCCGGGGAAGAAGAGACCCAGTACTTC.

This clone was observed many times. The chain carries TRBV20-1 and TRBJ2-5; 9 bases are a match to TRBD2. V shed 5 bases, J shed 4 bases, and the junction held 8 bases outside the gene matches. The germline CDR1 and CDR2 sequences are DFQATT and SNEGSKA (reference sequence). CDR3 length: 14 amino acids. CDR3 sequence: CSARGGAKGETQYF. The DNA for the CDR3 is TGCAGTGCTCGCGGGGGGGCAAAGGGAGAGACCCAGTACTTC.

This clone came up many times. The chain links TRBV20-1 to TRBJ1-6; the D is unclear. From germline, CDR1 is DFQATT and CDR2 SNEGSKA (reference sequence). The CDR3 covers 13 residues. V was trimmed by 1 base and J by 6 bases, leaving 7 bases between them. CDR3 protein: CSARGGTNSPLHF. The CDR3 nucleotides read TGCAGTGCTAGAGGGGGTACTAATTCACCCCTCCACTTT.

Ten or more counts support this clone. This sequence joins TRBV12-3 or TRBV12-4 and TRBJ2-3, with D unresolved. CDR3 length equals 14 residues. The ends were cut back, 5 bases at V and 0 bases at J, with 9 bases in the middle. CDR3 loop: CASSVRGSTDTQYF. The DNA for the CDR3 is TGTGCCAGCAGTGTTAGAGGAAGCACAGATACGCAGTATTTT.

This clone was picked up a small number of times. This chain connects TRBV27 to TRBJ2-3, with TRBD2 matching 10 bases. The CDR3 has 16 residues. Germline assignment: CDR1 MNHEY and CDR2 SMNVEV (reference sequence). With 5 bases clipped from V and 7 bases from J, the junction kept 12 bases outside the gene matches. CDR3 coding DNA: TGTGCCAGCAGTAAACCAGCGGGAGGGAGTATAAATACGCAGTATTTT. It translates to CASSKPAGGSINTQYF.

For this clone: A much larger clonotype is one base distant, so this may be a read error. Other DNA variants within this sample encode the same CDR3. The chain employs TRBV18 and TRBJ2-7; a weak D match, TRBD1 (5 bases). Germline V gene lookup returns CDR1 KGHSH and CDR2 LQKENI. This CDR3 spans 12 amino acids. V lost 2 bases and J lost 4, with 6 bases in between. CDR3 nucleotides: TGTGCCAGCTCACCAGGGGCGTACGAGCAGTACTTC. It translates to CASSPGAYEQYF.

This clone rates as medium-sized. J is TRBJ1-6 and V is TRBV6-1, with 11 positions matching TRBD1. The germline CDR1 and CDR2 sequences are MNHNS and SASEGT. The CDR3 is 15 residues long. Trimming at V came to 1 base and at J to 7 bases, leaving 0 bases not matched to a gene. This chain's CDR3 is CASSEGTGGNSPLHF. Written as DNA, the CDR3 is TGTGCCAGCAGTGAAGGGACAGGGGGCAATTCACCCCTCCACTTT.

Comment on this clone: Being one base from a much bigger clone, this may be a read error. The rearrangement joins TRBV19 to TRBJ2-3; D perhaps matches TRBD1 (6 bases). With 11 bases removed from V and 11 bases from J, the gap between germline ends came to 17 bases. There are 11 residues in the CDR3. Germline CDR1 reads LNHDA; CDR2 reads SQIVND (reference sequence). The CDR3 region is CARSAPDRQYF. The CDR3 nucleotides are TGTGCCCGGAGTGCACCGGACAGGCAGTATTTT.

Many counts were recorded for this clone. This sequence joins TRBV7-9 and TRBJ2-7, with D perhaps matching TRBD1 (6 bases). Germline CDR1 and CDR2: SEHNR and FQNEAQ (reference sequence). The ends were cut back, 3 bases at V and 6 bases at J, with 12 bases in the middle. The CDR3 contains 13 residues. The CDR3 spells CASSFVSGAEQYF. The DNA for the CDR3 is TGTGCCAGCAGCTTCGTTTCAGGGGCCGAGCAGTACTTC.

This clone was detected many times. V is TRBV6-5 and J is TRBJ1-1, with D perhaps matching TRBD1 (6 bases). This CDR3 is built from 15 residues. Germline assignment: CDR1 MNHEY and CDR2 SVGAGI. Trimming left V 0 bases short and J 5 bases short, with 13 bases between. CDR3: CASSYSKGGGTEAFF. The CDR3 DNA reads TGTGCCAGCAGTTACTCCAAGGGAGGGGGTACTGAAGCTTTCTTT.

In its sample, this clone was seen many times. The V call is TRBV5-6, the J call TRBJ1-6, with D possibly being TRBD1 (6 bases). CDR1 and CDR2 from the germline V gene are SGHDT and YYEEEE. The CDR3 contains 14 residues. Trimming removed 4 bases from V and 10 bases from J, with 15 bases in between. The CDR3 DNA sequence: TGTGCCAGCAGCGGATCTGGGGGGCGATCACCCCTCCACTTT. Its translation is CASSGSGGRSPLHF.

As for this clone: A much larger clone lies a single base off, so this may be a read error. V usage is TRBV4-2 and J usage is TRBJ1-3; 9 bases are shared with TRBD1. The germline V gene has CDR1 LGHNA and CDR2 YNFKEQ. The CDR3 runs 17 residues. Germline trimming cut 1 base from V and 1 base from J; bases unmatched to any gene: 5. The CDR3 DNA reads TGTGCCAGCAGCCAAGCCCCTGGACAGGGGTCTGGAAACACCATATATTTT. This translates into CASSQAPGQGSGNTIYF.

This clone was detected ten times or more. The rearrangement joins TRBV5-6 to TRBJ1-5, with D perhaps TRBD1 (5 bases). The CDR3 length is 14 residues. V lost 3 bases and J lost 2, with 9 bases in between. Germline V gene data show CDR1 as SGHDT and CDR2 as YYEEEE. CDR3 nucleotide sequence: TGTGCCAGCAGCTGGGGACGTGGCAATCAGCCCCAGCATTTT. Encoded protein: CASSWGRGNQPQHF.

This clone came up a few times. The J gene is TRBJ2-1, the V gene TRBV5-1; the D is unclear. From germline, CDR1 is SGHRS and CDR2 YFSETQ. V lost 6 bases, J lost 3 bases, and 10 bases lay in between. The CDR3 is 13 amino acids. The CDR3, as DNA: TGCGCCAGCACCTTTGGGTACTACAATGAGCAGTTCTTC. Residues: CASTFGYYNEQFF.

This clone was found many times. This sequence joins TRBV18 and TRBJ2-7; 11 bases are a match to TRBD1. The germline gives CDR1 KGHSH, CDR2 LQKENI. The ends lost 3 bases at V and 5 bases at J; junction bases unmatched: 3. The CDR3 extends over 14 amino acids. The CDR3 loop is CASSPGQGENEQYF. For the CDR3, the DNA is TGTGCCAGCTCACCGGGACAGGGGGAGAACGAGCAGTACTTC.

This clone was seen many times. The genes are TRBV9 and TRBJ1-2, with D hard to call. Per the germline V gene, CDR1 is SGDLS and CDR2 is YYNGEE. The CDR3 covers 14 residues. The V and J ends lost 0 bases and 2 bases respectively, with 8 bases between them. CDR3 in DNA: TGTGCCAGCAGCGTAGATACGGGAAACTATGGCTACACCTTC. It encodes CASSVDTGNYGYTF. The full variable domain, its missing parts supplied by reference TRBV9 and TRBJ1-2, is DSGVTQTPKHLITATGQRVTLRCSPRSGDLSVYWYQQSLDQGLQFLIQYYNGEERAKGNILERFSAQQFPDLHSELNLSSLELGDSALYFCASSVDTGNYGYTFGSGTRLTVV.

This clone has at least ten counts. This chain joins TRBV6-1 and TRBJ1-3, with unresolved D. Trimming stripped 6 bases from V and 0 bases from J, with 15 bases between. Germline V gene lookup returns CDR1 MNHNS and CDR2 SASEGT. The CDR3 length is 16 residues. The CDR3 loop reads CASSGGPGSSGNTIYF. Written as DNA, the CDR3 is TGTGCCAGCAGCGGAGGGCCCGGAAGCTCTGGAAACACCATATATTTT.

In regard to this clone: This clone may be a read error of a much larger clone one base away. This same CDR3 is encoded by further DNA sequences in the sample. The rearrangement links TRBV6-5 to TRBJ1-4, with 7 positions matching TRBD1. This CDR3 is 16 amino acids long. The germline gives CDR1 MNHEY, CDR2 SVGAGI. V was clipped by 2 bases and J by 5 bases; unmatched bases: 8. CDR3 bases: TGTGCCAGCAGTTACCGGACAGGTAAGGCGAATGAAAAACTGTTTTTT. Translation: CASSYRTGKANEKLFF.

In its sample, this clone was seen many times. V gene TRBV30 combines with J gene TRBJ2-3; tentatively, D is TRBD2 (6 bases). CDR1 and CDR2 (germline): GTSNPN, SVGIG (reference sequence). The V end was cut by 4 bases, the J end by 0 bases, with 8 bases between. The CDR3 covers 13 residues. The CDR3 region has the DNA TGTGCCTGGACTAGCGTAAGCACAGATACGCAGTATTTT. Protein: CAWTSVSTDTQYF.

This clone turned up a few times. This rearrangement joins TRBV28 to TRBJ2-7; 8 nucleotides line up with TRBD1. V was pared by 7 bases and J by 7 bases, with 12 bases of the junction left unmatched. CDR3 length equals 14 residues. The germline gives CDR1 MDHEN, CDR2 SYDVKM. The chain's CDR3 is CASITGQGSSEQYF. Written as DNA, the CDR3 is TGTGCCAGCATTACAGGACAGGGTAGTTCGGAGCAGTACTTC.

This clone occurred a few times. The same CDR3 can be traced to other DNA sequences in this sample. The rearrangement uses TRBV12-3 or TRBV12-4 and TRBJ1-2, with 7 bases aligning to TRBD1. The CDR3 runs 12 residues. The trim removed 6 bases at V and 7 bases at J, leaving 5 bases unmatched. Here the CDR3 reads CASSSTGFGYTF. CDR3 in DNA: TGTGCCAGCAGCTCGACAGGGTTTGGCTACACCTTC.

V usage is TRBV6-2 or TRBV6-3 and J usage is TRBJ2-3; D is undetermined. The CDR3 has 14 amino acids. Trimming took off 4 bases at V and 2 bases at J, with 10 bases between the two ends. Germline assignment: CDR1 MNHEY and CDR2 SVGEGT. Here the CDR3 DNA reads TGTGCCAGCAGTTTCTTGACTGACACAGATACGCAGTATTTT. Translation: CASSFLTDTDTQYF.